The next 9 T cell receptor beta chains were all read from a single sample in a study of monozygotic twins with inflammatory bowel disease. TCRdb reprocessed the 5' RACE reads and stores each CDR3 protein as one record, lacking DNA. This listing includes 200,000 to 250,000 distinct CDR3 sequences. Source material: blood. The receptors here all came from a human donor with ulcerative colitis or Crohn's disease, or a healthy co-twin of an affected twin (not recorded which).

The chain employs TRBV10-3 and TRBJ2-5; TCRdb's assignment of TRBD2 cannot be checked, as there is no DNA. The CDR3 length is 15 residues. From germline, CDR1 is ENHRY and CDR2 SYGVKD. The CDR3 loop is CAISAVAGAQETQYF.

The chain has TRBV29-1 and TRBJ1-2; TCRdb's D gene call, TRBD1, goes unchecked for lack of DNA. The CDR3 is made up of 13 amino acids. The germline CDR1 and CDR2 sequences are SQVTM and ANQGSEA. This CDR3 is CSGVSPNDYGYTF.

The chain carries TRBV9 and TRBJ2-2; TCRdb designates TRBD1, a call that cannot be tested without DNA. This CDR3 region has 15 residues. Germline CDR1 reads SGDLS; CDR2 reads YYNGEE. CDR3 sequence reads: CASSTTGQGVGELFF.

The chain joins TRBV20-1 to TRBJ1-4; there is no DNA to check the TCRdb D call of TRBD1. CDR1 and CDR2 from the germline V gene are DFQATT and SNEGSKA (reference sequence). The CDR3 covers 14 residues. CDR3 protein: CSAAGTGGEEKLFF.

The chain recombines TRBV7-8 with TRBJ2-5; TCRdb indicates TRBD1, and absent DNA this call remains unverified. This CDR3 region has 16 residues. Germline loops: CDR1 SGHVS, CDR2 FQNEAQ. The CDR3 sequence is CASRRIRDDSQETQYF.

This rearrangement joins TRBV5-1 to TRBJ2-2; the TCRdb D gene call, TRBD1, has no DNA to confirm it. Germline V gives CDR1 SGHRS, CDR2 YFSETQ. The CDR3 totals 16 residues. This CDR3 is CASSFPGGSDTGELFF.

The rearrangement joins TRBV20-1 to TRBJ2-5; TCRdb's D call, TRBD1, is unchecked because there is no DNA. This CDR3 is 15 amino acids long. Germline values: CDR1 DFQATT, CDR2 SNEGSKA (reference sequence). The CDR3 sequence is CSARPGWGVQETQYF.

The rearrangement uses TRBV11-2 and TRBJ1-2; TCRdb proposes TRBD1, but this gene call is untestable without DNA. This CDR3 comprises 18 residues. CDR1 SGHAT and CDR2 FQNNGV come from the germline V gene. CDR3 residues: CASSLGDTGGSANYGYTF.

V gene TRBV11-3 combines with J gene TRBJ2-3; absent DNA, TCRdb's TRBD1 call cannot be checked. Germline CDR1 reads SGHNT; CDR2 reads YENEEA. The CDR3 loop spans 15 amino acids. The CDR3 sequence is CASSSGQGATDTQYF.